The T cell receptor beta chain described here comes from a study of CD8 T cells in Susac syndrome. Study information: When blood was drawn, patients with Susac syndrome were on intravenous immunoglobulin alone, on corticosteroids, or therapy-naive.

Roughly 0.45 to 1 ug RNA was reverse transcribed with random hexamers. An immunoSEQ multiplex PCR generated amplified TCR beta CDR3 products spanning 54 Vbeta and 13 Jbeta. TCRdb fed the immunoSEQ multiplex PCR reads into MiXCR, producing one record per CDR3 protein. The sample includes 210,000 or so distinct CDR3 sequences, less than 95% of them seen just once. With respect to this clonotype: Its antigen is undetermined.

The V end lost 4 bases, the J end lost 6 bases, and 18 bases lay between the germline ends. The germline gives CDR1 LGHDT, CDR2 YNNKEL (reference sequence). This CDR3 is built from 15 residues. Broader study findings: Acknowledgment was made by the study that its TCR sequencing and HLA analysis involved a relatively small number of individuals.

Recently defined diagnostic criteria classed the Susac syndrome patients as definite or probable. The rearrangement uses TRBV3-1 and TRBJ1-2, with D possibly TRBD1 on 6 matching bases. This clonotype was sampled from a human donor with Susac syndrome. The sequenced material came from CD4+ T cells from PBMCs. CDR3 nucleotides: TGTGCCAGCAGCCGAGCCCCCGGACAGCGCCATGGCTACACCTTC. Amino acids: CASSRAPGQRHGYTF. Filled out from reference TRBV3-1 and TRBJ1-2, the complete variable domain reads DTAVSQTPKYLVTQMGNDKSIKCEQNLGHDTMYWYKQDSKKFLKIMFSYNNKELIINETVPNRFSPKSPDKAHLNLHINSLELGDSAVYFCASSRAPGQRHGYTFGSGTRLTVV.